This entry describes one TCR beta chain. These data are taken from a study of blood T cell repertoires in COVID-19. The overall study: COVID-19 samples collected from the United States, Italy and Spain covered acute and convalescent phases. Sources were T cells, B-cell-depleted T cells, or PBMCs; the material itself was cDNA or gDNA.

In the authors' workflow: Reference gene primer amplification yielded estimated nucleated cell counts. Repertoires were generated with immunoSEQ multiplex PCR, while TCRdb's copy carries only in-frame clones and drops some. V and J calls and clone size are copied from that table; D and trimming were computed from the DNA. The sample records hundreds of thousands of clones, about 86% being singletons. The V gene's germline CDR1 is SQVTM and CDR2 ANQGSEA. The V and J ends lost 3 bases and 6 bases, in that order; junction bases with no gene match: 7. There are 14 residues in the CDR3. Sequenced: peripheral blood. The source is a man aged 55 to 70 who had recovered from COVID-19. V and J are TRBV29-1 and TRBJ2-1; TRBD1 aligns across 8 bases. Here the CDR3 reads CSVEVGTGRNEQFF. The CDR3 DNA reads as TGCAGCGTTGAGGTGGGGACAGGACGCAATGAGCAGTTCTTC.